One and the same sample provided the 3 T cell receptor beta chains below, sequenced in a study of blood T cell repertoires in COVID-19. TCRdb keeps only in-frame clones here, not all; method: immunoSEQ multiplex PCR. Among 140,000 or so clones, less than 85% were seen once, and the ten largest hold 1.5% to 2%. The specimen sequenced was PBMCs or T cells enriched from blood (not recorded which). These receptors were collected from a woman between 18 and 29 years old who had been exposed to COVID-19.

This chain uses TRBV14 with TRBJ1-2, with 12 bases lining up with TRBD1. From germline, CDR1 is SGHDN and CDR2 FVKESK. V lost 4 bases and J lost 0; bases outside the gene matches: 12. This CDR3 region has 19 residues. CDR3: CASSPFFAGQGAPNYGYTF. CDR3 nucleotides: TGTGCCAGCAGCCCCTTCTTTGCGGGACAGGGGGCTCCTAACTATGGCTACACCTTC.

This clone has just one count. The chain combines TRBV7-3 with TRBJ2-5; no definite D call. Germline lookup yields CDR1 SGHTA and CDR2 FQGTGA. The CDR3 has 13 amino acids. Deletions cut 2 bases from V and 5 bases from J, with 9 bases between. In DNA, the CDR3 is TGTGCCAGCAGCTTAGGTCTAGTTGAGACCCAGTACTTC. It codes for CASSLGLVETQYF.

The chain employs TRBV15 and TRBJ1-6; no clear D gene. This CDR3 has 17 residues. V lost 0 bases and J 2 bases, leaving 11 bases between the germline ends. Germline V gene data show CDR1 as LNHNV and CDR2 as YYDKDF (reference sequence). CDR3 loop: CATSRDEAEAYNSPLHF. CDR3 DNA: TGTGCCACCAGCAGAGATGAGGCAGAAGCCTATAATTCACCCCTCCACTTT.